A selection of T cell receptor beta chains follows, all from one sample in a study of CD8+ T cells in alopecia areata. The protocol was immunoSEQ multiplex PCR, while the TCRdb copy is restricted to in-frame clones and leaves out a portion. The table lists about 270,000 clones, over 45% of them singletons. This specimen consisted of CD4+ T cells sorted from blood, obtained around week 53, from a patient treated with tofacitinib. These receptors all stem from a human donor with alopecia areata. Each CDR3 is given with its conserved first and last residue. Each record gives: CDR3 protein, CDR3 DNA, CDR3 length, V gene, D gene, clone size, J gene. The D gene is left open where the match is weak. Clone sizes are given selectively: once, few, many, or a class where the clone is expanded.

CATSRSQGNYGYTF | TGTGCCACCAGCAGGTCACAGGGTAACTATGGCTACACCTTC | 14 | TRBV15 | . | few | TRBJ1-2
CASSIGGLNTEAFF | TGTGCCAGTAGTATCGGAGGGCTGAACACTGAAGCTTTCTTT | 14 | TRBV19 | . | . | TRBJ1-1
CAWSVSGNQPQHF | TGTGCCTGGAGTGTGTCAGGCAATCAGCCCCAGCATTTT | 13 | TRBV30 | . | . | TRBJ1-5
CATSRPEETQYF | TGTGCCACCAGCAGACCAGAAGAGACCCAGTACTTC | 12 | TRBV15 | . | . | TRBJ2-5
CASSLGPDNSPLHF | TGTGCCAGCAGCTTGGGTCCCGACAATTCACCCCTCCACTTT | 14 | TRBV5-4 | . | . | TRBJ1-6
CATKPQGMAGELFF | TGTGCCACCAAGCCGCAGGGGATGGCCGGGGAGCTGTTTTTT | 14 | TRBV19 | . | . | TRBJ2-2
CASSYSRPTEAFF | TGTGCCAGCAGTTACTCTCGGCCCACTGAAGCTTTCTTT | 13 | TRBV6-5 | . | . | TRBJ1-1
CAAGGPVRTDTQYF | TGTGCGGCGGGGGGGCCTGTCCGCACAGATACGCAGTATTTT | 14 | TRBV30 | TRBD2 | . | TRBJ2-3
CSVELGQGNTEAFF | TGCAGCGTTGAATTGGGACAGGGTAACACTGAAGCTTTCTTT | 14 | TRBV29-1 | TRBD1 | . | TRBJ1-1
CASGDGVSYEQYF | TGTGCCAGCGGGGACGGGGTGTCCTACGAGCAGTACTTC | 13 | TRBV11-1 | . | . | TRBJ2-7
CASSLDSQETQYF | TGTGCCAGCAGCTTAGACAGCCAAGAGACCCAGTACTTC | 13 | TRBV11-2 | . | . | TRBJ2-5
CASSLGDREGNTIYF | TGTGCCAGCAGCCTAGGGGATAGGGAGGGAAACACCATATATTTT | 15 | TRBV7-2 | . | few | TRBJ1-3
CASSTRTGSQNIQYF | TGTGCCAGCAGCACAAGGACAGGGTCCCAAAACATTCAGTACTTC | 15 | TRBV11-1 | TRBD1 | . | TRBJ2-4
CASTSGFNYGYTF | TGTGCCAGCACGTCGGGATTTAACTATGGCTACACCTTC | 13 | TRBV6-1 | . | . | TRBJ1-2
CASSFGGGDRDRDTEAFF | TGTGCCAGCAGCTTTGGGGGGGGTGACCGGGACAGGGACACTGAAGCTTTCTTT | 18 | TRBV7-2 | TRBD1 | . | TRBJ1-1
CASSYRQAEAFF | TGTGCCAGCAGCTATCGACAGGCGGAAGCTTTCTTT | 12 | TRBV5-6 | . | . | TRBJ1-1
CSVIGAAPGANVLTF | TGCAGCGTTATCGGGGCAGCCCCTGGGGCCAACGTCCTGACTTTC | 15 | TRBV29-1 | . | few | TRBJ2-6
CAWSMSLRGPNEKLFF | TGTGCCTGGAGCATGAGTTTGAGGGGGCCAAATGAAAAACTGTTTTTT | 16 | TRBV30 | TRBD1 | . | TRBJ1-4
CAISEVDTGELFF | TGTGCCATCAGTGAGGTAGACACCGGGGAGCTGTTTTTT | 13 | TRBV10-3 | . | few | TRBJ2-2
CASKRGIGEKLFF | TGTGCCAGCAAAAGGGGGATTGGTGAAAAACTGTTTTTT | 13 | TRBV14 | . | . | TRBJ1-4
CASRQQGPYNEQFF | TGTGCCAGCAGGCAGCAGGGTCCCTACAATGAGCAGTTCTTC | 14 | TRBV25-1 | . | . | TRBJ2-1
CASSLVAGEDGYTF | TGTGCCAGCAGCTTAGTTGCAGGGGAGGATGGCTACACCTTC | 14 | TRBV7-9 | . | . | TRBJ1-2
CSVRSGIYEQYF | TGCAGCGTTCGATCAGGGATCTACGAGCAGTACTTC | 12 | TRBV29-1 | . | . | TRBJ2-7
CASTPGTNNEQFF | TGCGCCAGCACCCCGGGGACGAACAATGAGCAGTTCTTC | 13 | TRBV5-1 | . | . | TRBJ2-1
CSVDGGPYEQYF | TGCAGCGTTGACGGGGGGCCCTACGAGCAGTACTTC | 12 | TRBV29-1 | . | few | TRBJ2-7
CASSFGTSGLYEQYF | TGTGCCAGCAGCTTCGGGACTAGCGGGCTATACGAGCAGTACTTC | 15 | TRBV5-6 | TRBD2 | . | TRBJ2-7
CASSFIRGSGELFF | TGTGCCAGCAGCTTTATCAGGGGTTCCGGGGAGCTGTTTTTT | 14 | TRBV5-4 | . | . | TRBJ2-2
CASSSGLAGGTQYF | TGTGCTAGCAGCTCGGGACTAGCGGGGGGGACCCAGTACTTC | 14 | TRBV7-7 | TRBD2 | . | TRBJ2-5
CASSPSTLGGAPGYTF | TGTGCCAGCAGTCCATCCACCCTGGGGGGGGCCCCTGGCTACACCTTC | 16 | TRBV27 | . | . | TRBJ1-2
CASSRTPNQGTDTQYF | TGCGCCAGCAGTCGTACACCGAATCAAGGCACAGATACGCAGTATTTT | 16 | TRBV5-1 | . | . | TRBJ2-3
CAWSVYELAGTGELFF | TGTGCCTGGAGTGTCTACGAACTAGCGGGCACCGGGGAGCTGTTTTTT | 16 | TRBV30 | TRBD2 | . | TRBJ2-2
CASRGGMADTQYF | TGTGCCAGCAGAGGAGGGATGGCGGATACGCAGTATTTT | 13 | TRBV25-1 | . | . | TRBJ2-3
CASSSRDGNQPQHF | TGTGCCAGCAGTTCCCGGGACGGCAATCAGCCCCAGCATTTT | 14 | TRBV9 | . | . | TRBJ1-5
CASSTWTSGTETQYF | TGTGCCAGCAGCACCTGGACTAGCGGGACGGAGACCCAGTACTTC | 15 | TRBV7-9 | TRBD2 | . | TRBJ2-5
CASSLGPAGGSKTQYF | TGTGCCAGCAGCTTAGGGCCAGCGGGGGGGAGCAAGACCCAGTACTTC | 16 | TRBV7-2 | TRBD2 | . | TRBJ2-5
CASSLGQDYSPLHF | TGTGCCAGCAGCTTAGGACAGGACTATTCACCCCTCCACTTT | 14 | TRBV7-2 | . | . | TRBJ1-6
CASTTLDRTGAGEQFF | TGTGCCAGTACCACCCTAGACAGGACAGGGGCGGGTGAGCAGTTCTTC | 16 | TRBV19 | TRBD1 | . | TRBJ2-1
CASSVMSGDLRRGNTIYF | TGTGCCAGCAGCGTAATGTCAGGGGATCTTCGGCGCGGAAACACCATATATTTT | 18 | TRBV9 | . | . | TRBJ1-3
CALAGVNSNQPQHF | TGTGCCTTAGCAGGGGTGAATAGCAATCAGCCCCAGCATTTT | 14 | TRBV10-3 | . | . | TRBJ1-5
CASSEQTGVGKNIQYF | TGTGCCAGCAGTGAACAGACAGGGGTTGGCAAAAACATTCAGTACTTC | 16 | TRBV6-1 | TRBD1 | . | TRBJ2-4
CSVVRGRNTEAFF | TGCAGCGTTGTCAGGGGGCGAAACACTGAAGCTTTCTTT | 13 | TRBV29-1 | TRBD1 | . | TRBJ1-1
CSANMRPQHF | TGCAGTGCCAACATGCGGCCCCAGCATTTT | 10 | TRBV20-1 | . | . | TRBJ1-5
CASGLATSGADTQYF | TGTGCTAGTGGTTTGGCGACTAGCGGGGCGGATACGCAGTATTTT | 15 | TRBV12-5 | TRBD2 | . | TRBJ2-3
CASSLREYQETQYF | TGTGCCAGCAGCTTAAGAGAGTACCAAGAGACCCAGTACTTC | 14 | TRBV7-9 | . | . | TRBJ2-5
CASSGTGQGDSEKLFF | TGTGCCAGCAGCGGAACGGGACAGGGGGATAGTGAAAAACTGTTTTTT | 16 | TRBV7-6 | TRBD1 | few | TRBJ1-4
CSVDGGGLETQYF | TGCAGCGTTGACGGGGGGGGATTGGAGACCCAGTACTTC | 13 | TRBV29-1 | TRBD2 | once | TRBJ2-5
CASSFWGRADNSPLHF | TGTGCCAGCAGTTTCTGGGGTAGGGCTGACAATTCACCCCTCCACTTT | 16 | TRBV27 | . | . | TRBJ1-6
CAWSVLDRARSYEQYF | TGTGCCTGGAGTGTCCTGGACAGGGCCCGCTCCTACGAGCAGTACTTC | 16 | TRBV30 | TRBD1 | . | TRBJ2-7
CSALGGTVLNTGELFF | TGCAGCGCTCTGGGGGGAACGGTTCTGAACACCGGGGAGCTGTTTTTT | 16 | TRBV29-1 | . | few | TRBJ2-2
CASSLGLGYEQYF | TGTGCCAGCAGCTTAGGCCTAGGGTACGAGCAGTACTTC | 13 | TRBV7-9 | . | . | TRBJ2-7
CASSVQGGYEQFF | TGTGCCAGCAGCGTTCAGGGAGGGTACGAGCAGTTCTTC | 13 | TRBV9 | TRBD2 | . | TRBJ2-1
CASSGQGGPSGGYTF | TGTGCCAGCAGTGGACAGGGTGGGCCGTCTGGTGGCTACACCTTC | 15 | TRBV2 | TRBD1 | few | TRBJ1-2
CASSLAGTGYWFF | TGTGCCAGCAGCTTAGCCGGGACAGGGTACTGGTTCTTC | 13 | TRBV7-9 | TRBD1 | . | TRBJ2-1